The 12 T cell receptor beta chains given below trace back to one sample, sequenced in a study of T cells in Graves' hyperthyroidism and ophthalmopathy. The TCR beta CDR3 regions underwent amplification using RNA transcripts as the source. The TCR CDR3 first-round RT-PCR relied on the HTBI primer set. From the multiplex PCR reads, TCRdb called clonotypes with MiXCR, one entry per CDR3 protein. The sample records about 210,000 distinct CDR3 sequences, 15% to 20% being singletons. Input material: blood. The receptors here all came from a man aged 50 or older with Graves' hyperthyroidism.

There are a few counts of this clonotype. V gene TRBV20-1 combines with J gene TRBJ2-1; no clear D gene. The germline CDR1 and CDR2 sequences are DFQATT and SNEGSKA (reference sequence). This CDR3 has 12 amino acids. Trimming shortened V by 0 bases and J by 7 bases, and 7 bases separated the two germline ends. CDR3 loop: CSARDTWNEQFF. In nucleotides, the CDR3 is TGCAGTGCTAGAGATACGTGGAATGAGCAGTTCTTC.

This clonotype was found a few times. The gene calls are TRBV19 and TRBJ2-3, with D possibly matching TRBD1 (7 bases). The V gene's germline CDR1 is LNHDA and CDR2 SQIVND (reference sequence). V gave up 9 bases and J gave up 3 bases, with 19 bases separating them. CDR3 length: 15 residues. The CDR3 sequence is CASRSTGRRTDTQYF. As DNA, the CDR3 is TGTGCCAGCCGCTCGACAGGGAGGAGGACAGATACGCAGTATTTT.

This clonotype was seen ten or more times. The V gene is TRBV7-2, the J gene TRBJ2-3; 8 nucleotides line up with TRBD2. This CDR3 has 14 residues. The germline CDR1 and CDR2 sequences are SGHTA and FQGNSA. V was clipped by 4 bases and J by 6 bases; unmatched bases: 6. The CDR3 coding sequence is TGTGCCAGCAGCTCTAGCGGGCCTGGGGATACGCAGTATTTT. This gives the protein CASSSSGPGDTQYF.

This clonotype was seen a handful of times. This chain links TRBV10-2 with TRBJ2-1; 7 bases line up with TRBD2. CDR3 length: 16 amino acids. Germline CDR1 is WSHSY and CDR2 is SAAADI. The ends lost 2 bases at V and 2 bases at J; junction bases unmatched: 6. CDR3 amino acids: CASSEGKREPYNEQFF. The CDR3 bases are TGCGCCAGCAGTGAGGGTAAGCGGGAACCCTACAATGAGCAGTTCTTC.

This clonotype was recorded many times. The chain recombines TRBV11-3 with TRBJ2-1; possibly TRBD2 for D (5 bases). This CDR3 is 17 amino acids long. Germline assignment: CDR1 SGHNT and CDR2 YENEEA. The ends were cut back, 4 bases at V and 2 bases at J, with 18 bases in the middle. CDR3 coding DNA: TGTGCCAGCAGCTGGATGGAGGACTCAACCCCCTACAATGAGCAGTTCTTC. Translated: CASSWMEDSTPYNEQFF.

This clonotype was observed at least ten times. The chain joins TRBV20-1 to TRBJ2-7; a weak D match, TRBD2 (5 bases). Germline lookup yields CDR1 DFQATT and CDR2 SNEGSKA (reference sequence). The CDR3 covers 12 residues. Trimming took 3 bases from V and 3 from J, leaving 9 bases between them. DNA for the CDR3: TGCAGTGCTAGCCAGACTAACTACGAGCAGTACTTC. It translates to CSASQTNYEQYF.

This clonotype was observed a few times. The rearrangement joins TRBV20-1 to TRBJ1-5, with 7 nucleotides matching TRBD1. There are 14 residues in the CDR3. Germline lookup yields CDR1 DFQATT and CDR2 SNEGSKA (reference sequence). Trimming cost V 0 bases and J 6 bases; bases outside gene matches: 5. This chain's CDR3 is CSARDGAGGQPQHF. For the CDR3, the DNA is TGCAGTGCTAGAGATGGGGCAGGGGGTCAGCCCCAGCATTTT.

This clonotype was observed many times. The chain is built from TRBV5-1 and TRBJ2-7; 7 bases agree with TRBD1. CDR3 length: 17 amino acids. Germline V gene data show CDR1 as SGHRS and CDR2 as YFSETQ. With 8 bases clipped from V and 0 bases from J, the junction kept 17 bases outside the gene matches. CDR3 protein: CASKLTSIGGYSYEQYF. The CDR3 DNA follows: TGCGCCAGTAAGCTGACTTCGATAGGGGGCTACTCCTACGAGCAGTACTTC. Looking up the rest from reference TRBV5-1 and TRBJ2-7 gives the full variable domain: KAGVTQTPRYLIKTRGQQVTLSCSPISGHRSVSWYQQTPGQGLQFLFEYFSETQRNKGNFPGRFSGRQFSNSRSEMNVSTLELGDSALYLCASKLTSIGGYSYEQYFGPGTRLTVT.

This clonotype was detected ten times or more. The chain is built from TRBV28 and TRBJ2-1, with 14 bases lining up with TRBD2. Germline loops: CDR1 MDHEN, CDR2 SYDVKM. V was clipped by 6 bases and J by 10 bases; unmatched bases: 11. This CDR3 is 16 amino acids long. The CDR3 sequence: CASRTSTSGRAREQFF. The CDR3 region has the DNA TGTGCCAGCAGGACCTCGACTAGCGGGAGGGCCCGGGAGCAGTTCTTC.

As to this clonotype: Possible read error: a much larger clone is one base away. The gene calls are TRBV10-3 and TRBJ2-7; tentative D call: TRBD2 (6 bases). Trimming pared 8 bases from V and 5 bases from J, leaving 19 bases between. CDR1 and CDR2 from the germline V gene are ENHRY and SYGVKD. The CDR3 is 14 residues long. This CDR3 reads CAIVASGTPDEQYF. In nucleotides, the CDR3 is TGTGCCATCGTCGCTTCAGGGACTCCCGACGAGCAGTACTTC.

This clonotype was detected only a few times. This rearrangement joins TRBV10-3 to TRBJ1-4, with a tentative D call TRBD1 (5 bases). This CDR3 has 13 residues. The V end lost 9 bases, the J end lost 5 bases, and 13 bases lay between the germline ends. CDR1 is ENHRY and CDR2 is SYGVKD in the germline V gene. In DNA, the CDR3 is TGTGCCATGGCTCGGGGGTTGAATGAAAAACTGTTTTTT. As protein: CAMARGLNEKLFF.

Ten or more counts support this clonotype. The chain links TRBV28 to TRBJ1-1; D not certain. CDR3 length: 13 amino acids. CDR1 and CDR2 (germline): MDHEN, SYDVKM. V was shortened by 2 bases and J by 6 bases, with 10 bases between the two germline ends. The CDR3 region has the DNA TGTGCCAGCAGTTTAGTGGGCTTCCCTGAAGCTTTCTTT. It is translated as CASSLVGFPEAFF.